This TCR beta chain appears in the sequencing data of a study of T-cell reconstitution after alpha-beta-depleted transplantation in children. Unique molecular identifiers were built into the TCRbeta library. Each CDR3 protein gets one entry after TCRdb re-called the PCR reads with MiXCR. The sample lists some 200,000 distinct CDR3 sequences, under 8.5% seen once, with approximately 40% in the top ten. The CDR3 consists of 16 residues. V lost 1 base to trimming and J lost 0 bases, with 10 bases between them. Germline V lookup: CDR1 SGHRS, CDR2 YFSETQ. This clonotype was seen ten or more times. Its antigen is as yet unknown. General study findings and limits: T-cell numbers and diversity one year post-transplant derived largely from freshly generated T cells. Roughly two months post-transplant, alpha-beta T cells reportedly originated from several hundred graft clones that had expanded. It was surviving recipient T cells and thymic progenitors that gave some patients high TCRbeta diversity at day 60.

V usage is TRBV5-1 and J usage is TRBJ2-2, with D maybe TRBD2 (5 bases). The sample was PBMCs, mostly from graft donor cells, taken 360 days after TCRalphabeta/CD19-depleted stem cell transplant. The sequence derives from a male patient aged 2-15 years who had a stem cell transplant for acute myeloid leukemia, so the T cells may come from the graft donor. CDR3 nucleotide sequence: TGCGCCAGCAGCTTGTTAGCGAGCGCGAACACCGGGGAGCTGTTTTTT. It yields the protein CASSLLASANTGELFF. The whole variable domain, filled in from reference TRBV5-1 and TRBJ2-2, reads KAGVTQTPRYLIKTRGQQVTLSCSPISGHRSVSWYQQTPGQGLQFLFEYFSETQRNKGNFPGRFSGRQFSNSRSEMNVSTLELGDSALYLCASSLLASANTGELFFGEGSRLTVL.